This T cell receptor beta chain appears in the sequencing data of a study of cytomegalovirus exposure and HLA in healthy donors. Findings and caveats of the study: The availability of immune exposure information extended only to CMV serostatus. The Asian-associated ancestry cluster reportedly had fewer N-insertions than the approximately 670-donor mean in a later analysis. A missense DCLRE1C variant was associated with V- and J-gene trimming of TCR beta chains in a later analysis, and an independent cohort replicated the association. Analysis performed later found roughly 18,000 TCR beta sequences associated with HLA alleles at 0.05 false discovery rate.

Researchers ran the PCR with 60 Vbeta and 13 Jbeta primers. Sequenced by immunoSEQ multiplex PCR; TCRdb stores in-frame clones only, minus some. The sample has about 170,000 clones; around 62% are singletons. V lost 6 bases, J lost 1 base, and 21 bases stayed unmatched. The length of the CDR3 is 19 residues. Germline-derived CDR1 and CDR2 are MRHNA and SNTAGT. Concerning this clone itself: Its cognate antigen is unknown.

Sequenced material: PBMCs. The V call is TRBV6-4, the J call TRBJ2-7, with 7 bases lining up with TRBD2. The origin of this receptor is a man between 35 and 55 years old in good health and CMV-seronegative. This CDR3 reads CASSRRGTESGAASYEQYF. CDR3 DNA: TGTGCCAGCAGCCGCCGGGGGACGGAGAGCGGGGCTGCGTCCTACGAGCAGTACTTC.